Each of the 13 T cell receptor beta chains below was sequenced from the same sample in a study of blood T cell repertoires in COVID-19. Generated by immunoSEQ multiplex PCR, the TCRdb table keeps only in-frame clones and is missing some. Of approximately 330,000 clones in the sample, 87% were seen once. Sequenced material: peripheral blood. Receptor source: a man aged 30-40 years with COVID-19, enrolled during active disease.

The rearrangement uses TRBV9 and TRBJ1-6; 8 bases align to TRBD1. The CDR3 is made up of 16 amino acids. V was pared by 4 bases and J by 7 bases, with 10 bases of the junction left unmatched. CDR1 is SGDLS, CDR2 YYNGEE, per germline. CDR3 residues: CASSLSGDRYNSPLHF. The CDR3 nucleotides are TGTGCCAGCAGCCTTAGTGGGGACAGGTACAATTCACCCCTCCACTTT.

The chain joins TRBV5-6 to TRBJ1-5, with D hard to call. Germline V gene data show CDR1 as SGHDT and CDR2 as YYEEEE. This CDR3 region has 15 residues. V lost 4 bases and J lost 0, with 11 bases in between. CDR3 loop: CASSRLSGSNQPQHF. The CDR3 region has the DNA TGTGCCAGCAGCCGTTTGAGCGGTAGCAATCAGCCCCAGCATTTT.

This rearrangement joins TRBV7-2 to TRBJ1-2; the D gene is possibly TRBD1 (6 bases). Germline V gene sequence: CDR1 SGHTA, CDR2 FQGNSA. The length of the CDR3 is 13 residues. Trimming stripped 6 bases from V and 4 bases from J, with 12 bases between. The CDR3 spells CASSLTGPYGYTF. The CDR3 bases are TGTGCCAGCAGTCTGACAGGCCCCTATGGCTACACCTTC.

The chain links TRBV7-3 to TRBJ2-3, with 10 nucleotides matching TRBD2. There are 16 residues in the CDR3. Trimming removed 3 bases from V and 4 bases from J; junction bases left unmatched: 7. Germline V gene data show CDR1 as SGHTA and CDR2 as FQGTGA. The CDR3, as DNA: TGTGCCAGCAGCTTGGTACCAGCGGGGGGGCCAGATACGCAGTATTTT. Its translation: CASSLVPAGGPDTQYF.

The V gene is TRBV5-4, the J gene TRBJ1-4; D is perhaps TRBD1 (5 bases). The ends were cut back, 4 bases at V and 7 bases at J, with 17 bases in the middle. Germline V gene sequence: CDR1 SGHNT, CDR2 YYREEE (reference sequence). The CDR3 has 15 amino acids. The DNA of the CDR3 is TGTGCCAGCAGCGTAACTTGGGGGGTAAGTGAAAAACTGTTTTTT. Encoded protein: CASSVTWGVSEKLFF.

The V call is TRBV7-2, the J call TRBJ2-1, with TRBD1 as a possible D gene (6 bases). Germline-derived CDR1 and CDR2 are SGHTA and FQGNSA. The V end was cut by 6 bases, the J end by 5 bases, with 17 bases between. The CDR3 spans 15 residues. The CDR3 nucleotides read TGTGCCAGCAGTTCCGGGACACGTAGGGACAATGAGCAGTTCTTC. Translating it yields CASSSGTRRDNEQFF.

This chain links TRBV5-4 with TRBJ2-1; 9 positions agree with TRBD2. This CDR3 is built from 15 residues. Germline trimming cut 1 base from V and 8 bases from J; bases unmatched to any gene: 7. Germline values: CDR1 SGHNT, CDR2 YYREEE (reference sequence). CDR3 coding DNA: TGTGCCAGCAGCTTGAGTAGCGGGAGTCCCGATGAGCAGTTCTTC. Encoded protein: CASSLSSGSPDEQFF.

V is TRBV27 and J is TRBJ1-1, with no clear D. In germline, CDR1 is MNHEY, CDR2 SMNVEV (reference sequence). Trimming cost V 1 base and J 0 bases, with 12 bases left between them. The length of the CDR3 is 16 residues. CDR3 region: CASSLFGGNLNTEAFF. Here the CDR3 DNA reads TGTGCCAGCAGTTTATTCGGCGGCAACTTGAACACTGAAGCTTTCTTT.

V and J are TRBV19 and TRBJ2-1; D is perhaps TRBD2 (6 bases). V was cut by 6 bases and J by 8 bases, with 11 bases left in between. The CDR3 runs to 12 residues. CDR1 is LNHDA, CDR2 SQIVND, per germline (reference sequence). Here the CDR3 reads CASSLRGYEQFF. CDR3 in DNA: TGTGCCAGTAGCCTACGGGGGTATGAGCAGTTCTTC.

The rearrangement uses TRBV29-1 and TRBJ2-2, with a tentative D call TRBD1 (5 bases). Per germline, CDR1 SQVTM and CDR2 ANQGSEA. V was clipped by 6 bases and J by 2 bases, with 13 bases between them. CDR3 length: 14 amino acids. CDR3 DNA sequence: TGCAGCGTCGAGACAGACTTAAACACCGGGGAGCTGTTTTTT. This translates into CSVETDLNTGELFF.

This chain connects TRBV9 to TRBJ2-1, with TRBD1 as a possible D gene (5 bases). V gave up 4 bases and J gave up 15 bases, with 23 bases separating them. Germline CDR1 and CDR2: SGDLS and YYNGEE. The CDR3 has 14 amino acids. The CDR3 spells CASSPLGAGAPGFF. DNA for the CDR3: TGTGCCAGCAGCCCTCTAGGGGCCGGCGCCCCCGGGTTCTTC.

The CDR3 protein is CASSLRRERQFF. The CDR3 region has the DNA TGTGCCAGCAGTTTACGGCGGGAGAGGCAGTTCTTC. This chain joins TRBV27 and TRBJ2-1, with 7 nucleotides matching TRBD2. V trimming: 2 bases; J trimming: 12 bases; junction bases outside the gene matches: 4. This CDR3 comprises 12 residues. CDR1 MNHEY and CDR2 SMNVEV come from the germline V gene (reference sequence).

The CDR3 DNA sequence: TGTGCCAGCAGTTTTTGGACAGGGTACTACAATGAGCAGTTCTTC. This codes for CASSFWTGYYNEQFF. This sequence joins TRBV27 and TRBJ2-1; 8 positions match TRBD1. The CDR3 spans 15 residues. Germline CDR1 reads MNHEY; CDR2 reads SMNVEV (reference sequence). V was pared by 3 bases and J by 3 bases, with 4 bases of the junction left unmatched.